This passage covers 25 T cell receptor beta chains from one sample sequenced in a study of blood T cell repertoires in COVID-19. The method was immunoSEQ multiplex PCR; TCRdb's version includes in-frame clones alone and lacks a portion of them. The sample includes about 50,000 clones, around 85% of them seen just once. What was sequenced was peripheral blood. These receptors all come from a woman aged 55 to 70 with acute or convalescent COVID-19.

The V gene is TRBV9, the J gene TRBJ1-6, with 8 bases lining up with TRBD1. Germline V gives CDR1 SGDLS, CDR2 YYNGEE. V shed 2 bases and J 8 bases; nucleotides not matched to a gene: 6. The CDR3 is 15 residues long. The CDR3 here is CASSVLPTGDSPLHF. CDR3 bases: TGTGCCAGCAGCGTCCTCCCGACAGGGGATTCACCCCTCCACTTT.

V is TRBV19 and J is TRBJ2-1; 12 nucleotides match TRBD2. Germline loops: CDR1 LNHDA, CDR2 SQIVND (reference sequence). V lost 5 bases to trimming and J lost 6 bases; unmatched junction nucleotides: 5. CDR3 length equals 15 residues. As DNA, the CDR3 is TGTGCCAGTAGTTCTAGCGGGAGGGCCGGCAATGAGCAGTTCTTC. Its protein product is CASSSSGRAGNEQFF.

This chain joins TRBV30 and TRBJ2-1; weak D call: TRBD2 (7 bases). Trimming cost V 5 bases and J 8 bases, with 22 bases left between them. This CDR3 spans 15 amino acids. In germline, CDR1 is GTSNPN, CDR2 SVGIG (reference sequence). CDR3 region: CAWAPGGLSGDEQFF. The CDR3, as DNA: TGTGCCTGGGCCCCCGGGGGGCTAAGTGGGGATGAGCAGTTCTTC.

The J gene is TRBJ2-7, the V gene TRBV28; no firm D call. CDR1 is MDHEN, CDR2 SYDVKM, per germline. The V gene lost 3 bases and the J gene lost 0 bases, with 9 bases spanning the gap. CDR3 length: 14 residues. CDR3 amino acids: CASSLSAHSYEQYF. The CDR3 DNA follows: TGTGCCAGCAGTTTGTCCGCACACTCCTACGAGCAGTACTTC.

The chain recombines TRBV3-1 (or the pseudogene TRBV3-2) with TRBJ2-7; maybe TRBD1 (6 bases). Germline CDR1 reads LGHDT; CDR2 reads YNNKEL (reference sequence). This CDR3 is 20 amino acids long. V shed 0 bases and J shed 0 bases, with 24 bases lying between them. As DNA, the CDR3 is TGTGCCAGCAGCCAAGAGGGGCCTAGGACAGTGATCCTCCCCTCCTACGAGCAGTACTTC. As protein: CASSQEGPRTVILPSYEQYF.

The chain is built from TRBV7-2 and TRBJ2-5, with TRBD1 as a possible D gene (5 bases). Germline V gene data show CDR1 as SGHTA and CDR2 as FQGNSA. V lost 5 bases, J lost 3 bases, and 13 bases lay in between. The CDR3 covers 14 residues. As DNA, the CDR3 is TGTGCCAGCAGCCCCCATCGGACAAAAGAGACCCAGTACTTC. Protein product: CASSPHRTKETQYF.

The chain is built from TRBV2 and TRBJ1-1; D unclear. Between the trimmed V and J ends, which lost 2 bases and 9 bases, there was a span of 16 bases. The CDR3 has 14 amino acids. CDR1 and CDR2 from the germline V gene are SNHLY and FYNNEI. This chain's CDR3 is CASSESLGGRKAFF. The CDR3 DNA reads TGTGCCAGCAGTGAAAGTCTTGGAGGTAGGAAAGCTTTCTTT.

The chain joins TRBV6-5 to TRBJ1-5, with TRBD1 identical over 9 bases. The V segment lost 5 bases and the J segment 0 bases; nucleotides outside the gene matches: 2. From germline, CDR1 is MNHEY and CDR2 SVGAGI. The CDR3 is 15 residues long. For the CDR3, the DNA is TGTGCCAGCAGTATGGACAGGGGTAGCAATCAGCCCCAGCATTTT. Encoded protein: CASSMDRGSNQPQHF.

The chain employs TRBV3-1 (or the pseudogene TRBV3-2) and TRBJ1-2; D is perhaps TRBD1 (5 bases). The V gene lost 3 bases and the J gene lost 5 bases, with 13 bases spanning the gap. The germline gives CDR1 LGHDT, CDR2 YNNKEL (reference sequence). The CDR3 is 14 residues long. The CDR3 DNA sequence: TGTGCCAGCAGCCATCGTAGGGGAGGTTATGGCTACACCTTC. As protein: CASSHRRGGYGYTF.

This clone was observed once. The V gene is TRBV5-1, the J gene TRBJ2-3; 9 bases map to TRBD2. Germline V CDR1 and CDR2: SGHRS, YFSETQ. The CDR3 is made up of 15 amino acids. V was pared by 0 bases and J by 6 bases, with 5 bases of the junction left unmatched. The CDR3 region has the DNA TGCGCCAGCAGCTTGGGAGGTAGCGGGAGTGATACGCAGTATTTT. Translating gives CASSLGGSGSDTQYF.

The chain carries TRBV6-5 and TRBJ2-7; 8 bases line up with TRBD2. The CDR3 runs 16 residues. The germline gives CDR1 MNHEY, CDR2 SVGAGI. V shed 0 bases, J shed 3 bases, and the junction held 7 bases outside the gene matches. This CDR3 reads CASSYSKTSEGYEQYF. As DNA, the CDR3 is TGTGCCAGCAGTTACTCAAAGACTAGCGAGGGCTACGAGCAGTACTTC.

The CDR3 is CAISGIGGELFF. CDR3 sequence (DNA): TGTGCCATTAGCGGGATCGGCGGGGAGCTGTTTTTT. The chain recombines TRBV10-3 with TRBJ2-2; 8 nucleotides match TRBD2. V trimming: 9 bases; J trimming: 7 bases; junction bases outside the gene matches: 4. The CDR3 has 12 residues. Germline V gives CDR1 ENHRY, CDR2 SYGVKD.

The rearrangement uses TRBV4-1 and TRBJ1-2; TRBD1 agrees at 7 bases. Germline assignment: CDR1 MGHRA and CDR2 YSYEKL. J lost 10 bases, V lost 1 base, and 12 bases had no gene match. This CDR3 has 15 residues. In DNA form, the CDR3 reads TGCGCCAGCAGCCAAGCAGACAGGGAGAAACGGGACTACACCTTC. Translated, it gives CASSQADREKRDYTF.

This chain uses TRBV2 with TRBJ2-7; a weak D match, TRBD1 (7 bases). With 9 bases removed from V and 3 bases from J, the gap between germline ends came to 21 bases. CDR1 and CDR2 (germline): SNHLY, FYNNEI. This CDR3 has 15 residues. Here the CDR3 DNA reads TGTGCCAGTAAGAGGGGGCAGGGGGACTTCTACGAGCAGTACTTC. Translation gives CASKRGQGDFYEQYF.

This clone was detected only once. The chain couples TRBV6-2 or TRBV6-3 to TRBJ1-6; D ambiguous. The V end was cut by 3 bases, the J end by 13 bases, with 7 bases between. The CDR3 spans 11 residues. Germline CDR1 is MNHEY and CDR2 is SVGEGT. CDR3 DNA: TGTGCCAGCAGTTATGGAGGGCCCCTCCACTTT. Its translation: CASSYGGPLHF.

The CDR3 here is CAWMGQAIRSGELFF. The CDR3 coding sequence is TGTGCCTGGATGGGACAGGCGATAAGATCCGGGGAGCTGTTTTTT. The chain joins TRBV30 to TRBJ2-2, with 8 bases lining up with TRBD1. The junction had 10 bases not matched to a gene; V was cut back by 4 bases and J by 6 bases. Germline V gene lookup returns CDR1 GTSNPN and CDR2 SVGIG (reference sequence). The CDR3 covers 15 residues.

The chain has TRBV9 and TRBJ2-2; 10 bases match TRBD2. The CDR3 contains 16 residues. The junction had 6 bases not matched to a gene; V was cut back by 2 bases and J by 5 bases. Germline-derived CDR1 and CDR2 are SGDLS and YYNGEE. CDR3 sequence reads: CASSVLAGDGTGELFF. The CDR3 region has the DNA TGTGCCAGCAGCGTTCTAGCGGGAGACGGGACCGGGGAGCTGTTTTTT.

The sample holds a few counts of this clone. The V call is TRBV2, the J call TRBJ2-5; 14 nucleotides match TRBD2. The CDR3 length is 18 residues. Trimming removed 6 bases from V and 4 bases from J; junction bases left unmatched: 13. CDR1 is SNHLY and CDR2 is FYNNEI in the germline V gene. CDR3 loop: CASSFGGLAGGRSETQYF. In DNA, the CDR3 is TGTGCCAGCAGCTTCGGCGGACTAGCGGGGGGCCGATCAGAGACCCAGTACTTC.

This chain uses TRBV10-3 with TRBJ2-1; TRBD2 agrees at 12 bases. V lost 6 bases to trimming and J lost 3 bases; unmatched junction nucleotides: 6. CDR3 length: 16 residues. Germline V gene lookup returns CDR1 ENHRY and CDR2 SYGVKD. The CDR3 coding sequence is TGTGCCATCAGAGCGACTAGCGGGAGTTACTACAATGAGCAGTTCTTC. Encoded protein: CAIRATSGSYYNEQFF.

This chain connects TRBV7-3 to TRBJ2-5; TRBD2 is a possible D gene (6 bases). This CDR3 has 14 residues. CDR1 and CDR2 (germline): SGHTA, FQGTGA. Deletions cut 0 bases from V and 5 bases from J, with 10 bases between. The CDR3 nucleotides read TGTGCCAGCAGCTTAACGGGGGGAGTGGAGACCCAGTACTTC. This translates into CASSLTGGVETQYF.

The J gene is TRBJ2-1, the V gene TRBV5-4, with a possible D match to TRBD1 (6 bases). Germline lookup yields CDR1 SGHNT and CDR2 YYREEE (reference sequence). Trimming stripped 0 bases from V and 7 bases from J, with 14 bases between. CDR3 length equals 15 residues. Here the CDR3 reads CASSLEGPRGNEQFF. CDR3 coding DNA: TGTGCCAGCAGCTTGGAGGGCCCAAGGGGGAATGAGCAGTTCTTC.

The chain combines TRBV4-2 with TRBJ2-3, with D possibly being TRBD2 (7 bases). The V gene lost 4 bases and the J gene lost 1 base, with 15 bases spanning the gap. Germline loops: CDR1 LGHNA, CDR2 YNFKEQ. The CDR3 length is 16 residues. The CDR3 loop is CASSPQGSGGTDTQYF. The CDR3 coding sequence is TGTGCCAGCAGCCCCCAGGGGAGCGGGGGCACAGATACGCAGTATTTT.

The chain uses TRBV6-2 or TRBV6-3 and TRBJ2-7; 14 nucleotides align to TRBD2. The V and J ends lost 4 bases and 12 bases, in that order; junction bases with no gene match: 8. This CDR3 comprises 14 residues. CDR1 and CDR2 from the germline V gene are MNHEY and SVGEGT. In nucleotides, the CDR3 is TGTGCCAGCAGTTCCGGGACTAGCGGGGGCCTTCGGTACTTC. Translation: CASSSGTSGGLRYF.

Written as DNA, the CDR3 is TGTGCCAGCAGTGAAGGAGGAGGGAGCTCCTACGAGCAGTACTTC. Protein sequence: CASSEGGGSSYEQYF. The J gene is TRBJ2-7, the V gene TRBV6-1, with D possibly being TRBD2 (6 bases). Germline assignment: CDR1 MNHNS and CDR2 SASEGT. The CDR3 is 15 residues long. Trimming left V 1 base short and J 0 bases short, with 10 bases between.

The chain has TRBV19 and TRBJ2-7, with 11 nucleotides matching TRBD1. V trimming: 2 bases; J trimming: 5 bases; junction bases outside the gene matches: 5. The CDR3 runs 15 residues. The germline CDR1 and CDR2 sequences are LNHDA and SQIVND (reference sequence). CDR3 DNA: TGTGCCAGTAGTATAACCGGGACAGGGGGGAACGAGCAGTACTTC. Its translation: CASSITGTGGNEQYF.